These T cell receptor beta chains were read from a single sample in a study of blood T cells in healthy people across ages. TCRdb redid the calling of the 5' RACE reads with MiXCR, one entry per CDR3 protein. The profile shows over 950,000 distinct CDR3 sequences, around two fifths of them singletons. The sample consisted of blood. Source of these receptors: a man aged 18 to 35 in good health. CDR3s include the opening cysteine and the closing phenylalanine or tryptophan. Fields, in order: clone size, V gene, D gene, J gene, CDR3 DNA, CDR3 protein. A D gene is named only where the DNA matches it firmly. Size is stated for part of the rows, as once, few or many counts, or as a class when the clone is expanded.

abundance: .; v_gene: TRBV14; d_gene: .; j_gene: TRBJ1-5; CDR3nt: TGTGCCTGCAGCGAGGAGGGGAAGCCCCAGCATTTT; CDR3aa: CACSEEGKPQHF
abundance: .; v_gene: TRBV20-1; d_gene: .; j_gene: TRBJ2-2; CDR3nt: TGCAGTGCTAGAGATGACACAATCCCAGGGGAGCTGTTTTTT; CDR3aa: CSARDDTIPGELFF
abundance: .; v_gene: TRBV4-1; d_gene: TRBD1; j_gene: TRBJ2-4; CDR3nt: TGCGCCAGCAGCCCCCGGACAGGGGAAATCAGATTAAACATTCAGTACTTC; CDR3aa: CASSPRTGEIRLNIQYF
abundance: once; v_gene: TRBV28; d_gene: .; j_gene: TRBJ2-1; CDR3nt: TGTGCCAGCAGAGTAGAGCATGAGCAGTTCTTC; CDR3aa: CASRVEHEQFF
abundance: .; v_gene: TRBV20-1; d_gene: TRBD2; j_gene: TRBJ2-3; CDR3nt: TGCAGTGCTAGAGGGGGGACTAACACAGATACGCAGTATTTT; CDR3aa: CSARGGTNTDTQYF
abundance: .; v_gene: TRBV28; d_gene: .; j_gene: TRBJ1-1; CDR3nt: TGTGCCAGCAGTTTAGCACAGGGTTACACTGAAGCTTTCTTT; CDR3aa: CASSLAQGYTEAFF
abundance: .; v_gene: TRBV29-1; d_gene: .; j_gene: TRBJ1-2; CDR3nt: TGCAGCGTTGAAAGGAGTGGGCCGAACTATGGCTACACCTTC; CDR3aa: CSVERSGPNYGYTF
abundance: .; v_gene: TRBV11-2; d_gene: .; j_gene: TRBJ1-4; CDR3nt: TGTGCCAGCAGCTTAGGGGCAGATAATGAAAAACTGTTTTTT; CDR3aa: CASSLGADNEKLFF
abundance: few; v_gene: TRBV20-1; d_gene: .; j_gene: TRBJ1-2; CDR3nt: TGCAGTGCTAGCGAGCGAGTTAACTATGGCTACACCTTC; CDR3aa: CSASERVNYGYTF
abundance: few; v_gene: TRBV20-1; d_gene: .; j_gene: TRBJ2-5; CDR3nt: TGCAGTGCTAGAGATCCTGCTAGATTTCAAGAGACCCAGTACTTC; CDR3aa: CSARDPARFQETQYF
abundance: few; v_gene: TRBV4-1; d_gene: TRBD1; j_gene: TRBJ1-2; CDR3nt: TGCGCCAGCAGCCAAAAAGGGGGGACAGGGGATAACTATGGCTACACCTTC; CDR3aa: CASSQKGGTGDNYGYTF
abundance: .; v_gene: TRBV20-1; d_gene: .; j_gene: TRBJ1-6; CDR3nt: TGCAGTGCTAGAGTAGGGGGCTCCTATAATTCACCCCTCCACTTT; CDR3aa: CSARVGGSYNSPLHF
abundance: .; v_gene: TRBV29-1; d_gene: .; j_gene: TRBJ2-2; CDR3nt: TGCAGCGTTGAATCCAGGGAGCCCGGGGAGCTGTTTTTT; CDR3aa: CSVESREPGELFF
abundance: .; v_gene: TRBV20-1; d_gene: .; j_gene: TRBJ2-7; CDR3nt: TGCAGTGGCCGGCAGGGCTCGTTGAACGAGCAGTACTTC; CDR3aa: CSGRQGSLNEQYF
abundance: .; v_gene: TRBV28; d_gene: .; j_gene: TRBJ1-6; CDR3nt: TGTGCCAGCAGTTCCAGGTTCAATTCACCCCTCCACTTT; CDR3aa: CASSSRFNSPLHF
abundance: .; v_gene: TRBV2; d_gene: .; j_gene: TRBJ2-4; CDR3nt: TGTGCCAGCAGTTACGTCGCGGGCATTCAGTACTTC; CDR3aa: CASSYVAGIQYF
abundance: .; v_gene: TRBV2; d_gene: .; j_gene: TRBJ2-7; CDR3nt: TGTGCCAGCTCCGCGTCGAGGGGCGCAGTCTACAATGAGCAGTACTTC; CDR3aa: CASSASRGAVYNEQYF
abundance: few; v_gene: TRBV9; d_gene: .; j_gene: TRBJ1-2; CDR3nt: TGTGCCAGCAGCGGGACCTCACAGGAGGAATATGGCTACACCTTC; CDR3aa: CASSGTSQEEYGYTF
abundance: .; v_gene: TRBV6-6; d_gene: .; j_gene: TRBJ2-5; CDR3nt: TGTGCCAGCAGTCCCGGCATTAGTGGGGAGACCCAGTACTTC; CDR3aa: CASSPGISGETQYF
abundance: once; v_gene: TRBV7-9; d_gene: .; j_gene: TRBJ2-5; CDR3nt: TGTGCCAGCAGCTCAAACACGGCCCTCGGCGCGCAGTACTTC; CDR3aa: CASSSNTALGAQYF
abundance: .; v_gene: TRBV9; d_gene: .; j_gene: TRBJ2-3; CDR3nt: TGTGCCAGCAGCGTAGAACAGCTTAGCACAGATACGCAGTATTTT; CDR3aa: CASSVEQLSTDTQYF
abundance: .; v_gene: TRBV5-6; d_gene: .; j_gene: TRBJ1-1; CDR3nt: TGTGCCAGCAGCGGCCGCGGGGGTCGGGCTGAAGCTTTCTTT; CDR3aa: CASSGRGGRAEAFF
abundance: few; v_gene: TRBV27; d_gene: .; j_gene: TRBJ1-1; CDR3nt: TGTGCCAGCAGCTCCAACCTCCAAGCAGGCATCGCTGCTTTCTTT; CDR3aa: CASSSNLQAGIAAFF
abundance: .; v_gene: TRBV20-1; d_gene: .; j_gene: TRBJ2-3; CDR3nt: TGCAGTGCTCTTGGGGGCGGGGTCTCGGATACGCAGTATTTT; CDR3aa: CSALGGGVSDTQYF
abundance: few; v_gene: TRBV6-5; d_gene: .; j_gene: TRBJ1-2; CDR3nt: TGTGCCAGCAGTACCGAGTCGGGCTACACCTTC; CDR3aa: CASSTESGYTF
abundance: .; v_gene: TRBV3-1; d_gene: .; j_gene: TRBJ1-4; CDR3nt: TGTGCCAGCAGCCATCCCTCCCTCAGGGCAACTAATGAAAAACTGTTTTTT; CDR3aa: CASSHPSLRATNEKLFF
abundance: .; v_gene: TRBV7-2; d_gene: .; j_gene: TRBJ2-2; CDR3nt: TGTGCCAGCAGCTTAGGGAGATCAATTAACACCGGGGAGCTGTTTTTT; CDR3aa: CASSLGRSINTGELFF
abundance: .; v_gene: TRBV7-9; d_gene: .; j_gene: TRBJ1-1; CDR3nt: TGTGCCAGCATGGGGAGTGGTTCAGCTTTCTTT; CDR3aa: CASMGSGSAFF
abundance: few; v_gene: TRBV10-3; d_gene: .; j_gene: TRBJ1-2; CDR3nt: TGTGCCATCAGTGAAAAGGCCAGGGTAGGAGATGGCTACACCTTC; CDR3aa: CAISEKARVGDGYTF
abundance: few; v_gene: TRBV20-1; d_gene: .; j_gene: TRBJ1-2; CDR3nt: TGCAGTGCTAGAGACACGACAGGCCACCTTGGCTACACCTTC; CDR3aa: CSARDTTGHLGYTF
abundance: few; v_gene: TRBV12-3/TRBV12-4; d_gene: .; j_gene: TRBJ2-7; CDR3nt: TGTGCCAGCAGTTTAATAGGCAGGGGCTCCTACGAGCAGTACTTC; CDR3aa: CASSLIGRGSYEQYF
abundance: few; v_gene: TRBV10-3; d_gene: .; j_gene: TRBJ1-2; CDR3nt: TGTGCCATAAGACCCCAGGGGATTACTGGCTACACCTTC; CDR3aa: CAIRPQGITGYTF
abundance: .; v_gene: TRBV20-1; d_gene: TRBD2; j_gene: TRBJ2-7; CDR3nt: TGCAGTGCTAGAGACTCCGGGACTAGCCGCTACGAGCAGTACTTC; CDR3aa: CSARDSGTSRYEQYF
abundance: .; v_gene: TRBV20-1; d_gene: .; j_gene: TRBJ2-1; CDR3nt: TGCAGTGCTAGAGGGAGGGTTGATGAGCAGTTCTTC; CDR3aa: CSARGRVDEQFF
abundance: .; v_gene: TRBV4-1; d_gene: TRBD1; j_gene: TRBJ1-1; CDR3nt: TGCGCCAGCAGCCATCCGAAAAAGACAGGGGGCAGTGTCACTGAAGCTTTCTTT; CDR3aa: CASSHPKKTGGSVTEAFF
abundance: .; v_gene: TRBV6-4; d_gene: .; j_gene: TRBJ2-3; CDR3nt: TGTGCCAGCAGTGACTCCCTGTCAGATACGCAGTATTTT; CDR3aa: CASSDSLSDTQYF
abundance: .; v_gene: TRBV6-2/TRBV6-3; d_gene: .; j_gene: TRBJ2-3; CDR3nt: TGTGCCAGCAGTTACCAGCCTAGCACAGATACGCAGTATTTT; CDR3aa: CASSYQPSTDTQYF
abundance: .; v_gene: TRBV7-2; d_gene: TRBD2; j_gene: TRBJ2-1; CDR3nt: TGTGCCAGCAGCTTTCGAAACGGGGGGTTCTACAATGAGCAGTTCTTC; CDR3aa: CASSFRNGGFYNEQFF
abundance: .; v_gene: TRBV12-3/TRBV12-4; d_gene: TRBD1; j_gene: TRBJ1-1; CDR3nt: TGTGCCAGCAGTCCCAGGGGGGGACCGAGGGTCACTGAAGCTTTCTTT; CDR3aa: CASSPRGGPRVTEAFF
abundance: .; v_gene: TRBV9; d_gene: .; j_gene: TRBJ2-3; CDR3nt: TGTGCCAGCAGCGGAGAGACGGCAGGGTACCTCACAGATACGCAGTATTTT; CDR3aa: CASSGETAGYLTDTQYF
abundance: .; v_gene: TRBV10-3; d_gene: TRBD1; j_gene: TRBJ2-3; CDR3nt: TGTGCCATCAGTGGGACAGGGAGTCCCACAGATACGCAGTATTTT; CDR3aa: CAISGTGSPTDTQYF
abundance: .; v_gene: TRBV10-3; d_gene: .; j_gene: TRBJ2-5; CDR3nt: TGTGCCATCGGGGAAGGACCGACAGCACACCAAGAGACCCAGTACTTC; CDR3aa: CAIGEGPTAHQETQYF
abundance: many; v_gene: TRBV20-1; d_gene: .; j_gene: TRBJ2-5; CDR3nt: TGCAGTGCCCAACACCAAGAGACCCAGTACTTC; CDR3aa: CSAQHQETQYF
abundance: many; v_gene: TRBV27; d_gene: .; j_gene: TRBJ2-1; CDR3nt: TGTGCCAGCACCCTCGCCGGGGGCCCCTACAATGAGCAGTTCTTC; CDR3aa: CASTLAGGPYNEQFF
abundance: .; v_gene: TRBV28; d_gene: TRBD2; j_gene: TRBJ2-3; CDR3nt: TGTGCCAGCAGTTCGACGAGCCTCACGGGGGGGAGCACAGATGCGCAGTATTTT; CDR3aa: CASSSTSLTGGSTDAQYF
abundance: .; v_gene: TRBV18; d_gene: .; j_gene: TRBJ2-1; CDR3nt: TGTGCCAGCTCACCAAGGGGGTCGGATAGGAATGAGCAGTTCTTC; CDR3aa: CASSPRGSDRNEQFF
abundance: .; v_gene: TRBV11-2; d_gene: TRBD2; j_gene: TRBJ2-3; CDR3nt: TGTGCCAGCAGCCCGATGGGACTAGCGGGGAAGGTGCCGCAGTATTTT; CDR3aa: CASSPMGLAGKVPQYF
abundance: .; v_gene: TRBV11-1; d_gene: .; j_gene: TRBJ1-1; CDR3nt: TGTGCCTGCAGCTTGAGCCGGGGGGCTGAAGCTTTCTTT; CDR3aa: CACSLSRGAEAFF
abundance: .; v_gene: TRBV5-1; d_gene: .; j_gene: TRBJ1-1; CDR3nt: TGCGCCAGCAGCCAAGGGACCTCGGACACTGAAGCTTTCTTT; CDR3aa: CASSQGTSDTEAFF
abundance: .; v_gene: TRBV5-4; d_gene: TRBD2; j_gene: TRBJ2-1; CDR3nt: TGTGCCAGCAGGTCGGGGGGGCCCGAAGATGAGCAGTTCTTC; CDR3aa: CASRSGGPEDEQFF
abundance: .; v_gene: TRBV10-3; d_gene: .; j_gene: TRBJ1-2; CDR3nt: TGTGCCATCAGTTCGACCGACTATGGCTACACCTTC; CDR3aa: CAISSTDYGYTF
abundance: .; v_gene: TRBV6-6; d_gene: .; j_gene: TRBJ1-6; CDR3nt: TGTGCCAGCAGTACGGACGCCTTTGGGAATTCACCCCCCCACTTT; CDR3aa: CASSTDAFGNSPPHF
abundance: .; v_gene: TRBV30; d_gene: .; j_gene: TRBJ1-6; CDR3nt: TGTGCCTGGAGTTGGGGTCGTCGTAATTCACCCCTCCACTTT; CDR3aa: CAWSWGRRNSPLHF
abundance: .; v_gene: TRBV12-3/TRBV12-4; d_gene: .; j_gene: TRBJ2-1; CDR3nt: TGTGCCAGCAACCCTTCAAGGGGCAATGAGCAGTTCTTC; CDR3aa: CASNPSRGNEQFF
abundance: .; v_gene: TRBV5-1; d_gene: .; j_gene: TRBJ2-3; CDR3nt: TGCGCCAGTGGGCCGGACTTGAGCACAGATACGCAGTATTTT; CDR3aa: CASGPDLSTDTQYF
abundance: few; v_gene: TRBV2; d_gene: TRBD2; j_gene: TRBJ2-3; CDR3nt: TGTGCCAGCAGTGAAACCGGGACTAGCGGGGGTTACACAGATACGCAGTATTTT; CDR3aa: CASSETGTSGGYTDTQYF
abundance: once; v_gene: TRBV6-2/TRBV6-3; d_gene: .; j_gene: TRBJ2-2; CDR3nt: TGTGCCAGCCGGGGGCGCCCGGACACCGGGGAGCTGTTTTTT; CDR3aa: CASRGRPDTGELFF
abundance: .; v_gene: TRBV3-1; d_gene: .; j_gene: TRBJ2-7; CDR3nt: TGTGCCAGCAGCCTCTTCCTAGGGCTAGCGACTTACAATGAGCAGTACTTC; CDR3aa: CASSLFLGLATYNEQYF
abundance: .; v_gene: TRBV7-9; d_gene: .; j_gene: TRBJ2-3; CDR3nt: TGTGCCAGCAGCGAACTAGGCAGGATGTCAGCAGATACGCAGTATTTT; CDR3aa: CASSELGRMSADTQYF
abundance: .; v_gene: TRBV7-9; d_gene: .; j_gene: TRBJ2-3; CDR3nt: TGTGCCAGCAGCCCCACCTTTGGTCCGCAGTATTTT; CDR3aa: CASSPTFGPQYF